Detailed here is one T cell receptor beta chain. Sequencing was performed with immunoSEQ multiplex PCR; in TCRdb, only in-frame clones are kept and a portion is missing. The table lists around 100,000 clones, about 96% of them singletons. V was shortened by 3 bases and J by 3 bases, with 10 bases between the two germline ends. This CDR3 has 13 residues. In germline, CDR1 is SGDLS, CDR2 YYNGEE. The sample is drawn from a study of technical replicates of blood from a handful of donors. The chain employs TRBV9 and TRBJ2-7; a weak D match, TRBD1 (6 bases). Sequences were obtained from T cells isolated from PBMCs. This receptor was taken from a human donor in good health. The CDR3 region is CASSGRQDYEQYF. The CDR3 region has the DNA TGTGCCAGCAGCGGGAGACAGGACTACGAGCAGTACTTC.